The rows below give T cell receptor beta chains drawn from one sample of a study of monozygotic twins with inflammatory bowel disease. Following a re-call of the 5' RACE reads, TCRdb has one entry per CDR3 protein and lacks DNA. The data include 400,000 to 500,000 distinct CDR3 sequences; the top ten clones carry 2% to 3%. Sequencing was done on a sample of blood. All receptors come from a human donor with ulcerative colitis or Crohn's disease, or a healthy co-twin of an affected twin (not recorded which). CDR3s include the opening cysteine and the closing phenylalanine or tryptophan.

>13|TRBJ1-1|TRBV7-2
CASSLGTGAEAFF
>14|TRBJ2-3|TRBV7-9
CASSLSTVPGAQYF
>15|TRBJ2-7|TRBV2
CASSEFLPLGSEQYF
>16|TRBJ2-7|TRBV10-3
CAISEIDSGGSYEQYF
>19|TRBJ1-1|TRBV11-2
CASSLSRTGVPWVNTEAFF
>13|TRBJ2-7|TRBV7-2
CASSPGLFYEQYF
>14|TRBJ1-2|TRBV20-1
CSASYGDAYYGYTF
>12|TRBJ2-1|TRBV20-1
CSAELGNNEQFF
>14|TRBJ1-4|TRBV7-2
CASSPGQGQEKLFF
>14|TRBJ1-4|TRBV18
CASSPRDANEKLFF
>14|TRBJ2-7|TRBV20-1
CSAAPPGQGAEQYF
>11|TRBJ2-7|TRBV6-6
CASSSGIEQYF
>16|TRBJ2-4|TRBV5-8
CASSPRTGWTKNIQYF
>14|TRBJ1-2|TRBV5-1
CASSLAGAGRGYTF
>13|TRBJ2-3|TRBV29-1
CSVEQLGTDTQYF
>16|TRBJ2-1|TRBV3-1
CASSQGSAGGSWEQFF
>14|TRBJ1-6|TRBV5-1
CASSSDSLDSPLHF
>14|TRBJ1-1|TRBV7-9
CASGRGGMNTEAFF
>17|TRBJ1-2|TRBV20-1
CSARGVTSGTGSYGYTF
>14|TRBJ2-7|TRBV20-1
CSALPGTGIYEQYF
>14|TRBJ2-7|TRBV11-2
CASSPGAGDYEQYF
>12|TRBJ2-3|TRBV30
CAWSVTRDTQYF
>12|TRBJ1-1|TRBV30
CAWSVQATEAFF
>16|TRBJ1-1|TRBV30
CAWSRIKGLTATEAFF
>14|TRBJ1-5|TRBV6-2/TRBV6-3
CASSYRAGEQPQHF
>16|TRBJ2-2|TRBV12-3/TRBV12-4
CASSLGLAVITGELFF